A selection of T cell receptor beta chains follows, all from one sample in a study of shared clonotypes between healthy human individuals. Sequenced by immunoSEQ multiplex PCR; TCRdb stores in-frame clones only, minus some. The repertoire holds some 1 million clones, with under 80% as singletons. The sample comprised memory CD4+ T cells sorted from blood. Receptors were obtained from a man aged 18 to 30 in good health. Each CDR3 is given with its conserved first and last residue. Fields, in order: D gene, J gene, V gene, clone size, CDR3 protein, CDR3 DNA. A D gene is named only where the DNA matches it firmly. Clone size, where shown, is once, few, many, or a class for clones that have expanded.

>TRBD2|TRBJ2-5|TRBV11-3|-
CASSLGLAGGPSETQYF
TGTGCCAGCAGCTTGGGTTTAGCGGGAGGGCCATCGGAGACCCAGTACTTC
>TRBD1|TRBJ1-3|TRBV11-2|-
CASSAQTGGSGNTIYF
TGTGCCAGCAGCGCACAGACAGGGGGCAGTGGAAACACCATATATTTT
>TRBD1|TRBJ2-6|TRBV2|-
CATEGASGQGASGANVLTF
TGTGCCACTGAAGGGGCCTCGGGACAGGGGGCGTCTGGGGCCAACGTCCTGACTTTC
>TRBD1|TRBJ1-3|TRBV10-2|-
CASSEPGGGNTIYF
TGCGCCAGCAGTGAGCCAGGGGGAGGAAACACCATATATTTT
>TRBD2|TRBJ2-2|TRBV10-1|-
CASSSLAGMGELFF
TGCGCCAGCAGTAGCCTAGCGGGGATGGGGGAGCTGTTTTTT
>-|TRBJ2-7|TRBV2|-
CASRPTVSSEQYF
TGTGCCAGCAGGCCGACAGTATCGAGTGAGCAGTACTTC
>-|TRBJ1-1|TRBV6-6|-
CASSYSTRPTEAFF
TGTGCCAGCAGTTACTCCACACGCCCCACGGAAGCTTTCTTT
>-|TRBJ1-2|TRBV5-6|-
CASSLSRAYGYTF
TGTGCCAGCAGCTTGAGCAGGGCTTATGGCTACACCTTC
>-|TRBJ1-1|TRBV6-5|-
CASSYRQAGNTEAFF
TGTGCCAGCAGTTACCGGCAGGCGGGGAACACTGAAGCTTTCTTT
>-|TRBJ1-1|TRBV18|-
CASSPTPTPVGAFF
TGTGCCAGCTCACCGACCCCGACCCCAGTGGGAGCTTTCTTT
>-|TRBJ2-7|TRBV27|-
CASSPGFVSYEQYF
TGTGCCAGCAGTCCGGGGTTTGTCTCCTACGAGCAGTACTTC
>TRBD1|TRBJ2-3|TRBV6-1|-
CASSSRQGRTDTQYF
TGTGCCAGCAGTTCACGACAGGGACGGACAGATACGCAGTATTTT
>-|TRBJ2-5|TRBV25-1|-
CASSEPGFQETQYF
TGTGCCAGCAGTGAACCAGGATTCCAAGAGACCCAGTACTTC
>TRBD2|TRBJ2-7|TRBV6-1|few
CASSESGGYYEQYF
TGTGCCAGCAGTGAATCCGGGGGGTACTACGAGCAGTACTTC
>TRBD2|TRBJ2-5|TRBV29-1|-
CSVRPSGGTKETQYF
TGCAGCGTTCGGCCGAGCGGGGGGACAAAAGAGACCCAGTACTTC
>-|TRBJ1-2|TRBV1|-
CTSSQDSRSGAGYGYTF
TGCACCAGCAGCCAAGATAGTCGGAGCGGGGCCGGATATGGCTACACCTTC
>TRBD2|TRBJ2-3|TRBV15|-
CATSRERSGIGTDTQYF
TGTGCCACCAGCAGAGAGAGAAGCGGGATTGGCACAGATACGCAGTATTTT
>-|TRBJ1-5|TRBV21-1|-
CASSKLEDGELGRNQPQHF
TGTGCCAGCAGCAAATTGGAAGACGGGGAATTGGGTCGCAATCAGCCCCAGCATTTT
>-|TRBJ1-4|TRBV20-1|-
CSAEDNEKLFF
TGCAGTGCCGAAGATAATGAAAAACTGTTTTTT
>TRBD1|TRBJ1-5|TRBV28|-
CASSRGTGIYSNQPQHF
TGTGCCAGCAGTCGCGGGACAGGGATCTATAGCAATCAGCCCCAGCATTTT
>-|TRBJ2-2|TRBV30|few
CAWSVLGLGTGELFF
TGTGCCTGGAGTGTATTAGGTTTGGGGACCGGGGAGCTGTTTTTT
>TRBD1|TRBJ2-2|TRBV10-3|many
CAISAGQGGTGELFF
TGTGCCATCAGTGCGGGACAGGGAGGAACCGGGGAGCTGTTTTTT
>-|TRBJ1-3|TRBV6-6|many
CASNPPGSRGNTIYF
TGTGCCAGCAACCCACCGGGCTCCCGTGGAAACACCATATATTTT
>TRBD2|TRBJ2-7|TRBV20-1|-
CSARGVREQYF
TGCAGTGCCCGGGGGGTTCGCGAGCAGTACTTC
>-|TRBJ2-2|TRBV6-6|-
CASSYNLGTNTGELFF
TGTGCCAGCAGTTACAATCTAGGGACTAACACCGGGGAGCTGTTTTTT
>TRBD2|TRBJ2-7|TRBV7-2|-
CASSLESGDRYEQYF
TGTGCCAGCAGCTTAGAGAGCGGGGACCGCTACGAGCAGTACTTC
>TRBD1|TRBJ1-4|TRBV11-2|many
CASSPDRVNEKLFF
TGTGCCAGCAGCCCGGACAGGGTAAATGAAAAACTGTTTTTT
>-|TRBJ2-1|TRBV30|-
CAWSSGYEQFF
TGTGCCTGGAGTTCAGGGTATGAGCAGTTCTTC
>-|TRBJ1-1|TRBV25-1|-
CASCRWDRDEAFF
TGTGCCAGCTGTCGATGGGATCGAGATGAAGCTTTCTTT
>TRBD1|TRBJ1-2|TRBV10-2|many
CASMDRTGPAPYGYTF
TGCGCCAGCATGGACAGGACGGGACCCGCACCATATGGCTACACCTTC
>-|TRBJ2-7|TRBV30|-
CAWSVGGISYEQYF
TGTGCCTGGAGTGTAGGGGGGATCTCCTACGAGCAGTACTTC
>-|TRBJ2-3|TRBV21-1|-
CASQNLTGGADTQYF
TGTGCCAGCCAAAACCTTACAGGGGGAGCAGATACGCAGTATTTT
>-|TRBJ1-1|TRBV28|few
CASSSERLAFF
TGTGCCAGCAGTTCCGAGAGATTGGCTTTCTTT
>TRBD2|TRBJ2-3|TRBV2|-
CATQRGGLMDTQYF
TGTGCCACCCAGCGGGGGGGCCTTATGGATACGCAGTATTTT
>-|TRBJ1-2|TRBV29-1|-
CSVERRGTANYGYTF
TGCAGCGTTGAGAGAAGGGGGACGGCAAACTATGGCTACACCTTC
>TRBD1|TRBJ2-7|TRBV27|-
CASRRNGRDSSYEQYF
TGTGCCAGCAGGAGAAACGGCCGGGACAGCTCCTACGAGCAGTACTTC
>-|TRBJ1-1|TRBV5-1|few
CASSLEGGTEAFF
TGCGCCAGCAGCTTGGAAGGGGGCACTGAAGCTTTCTTT
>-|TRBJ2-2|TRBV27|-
CASSFGSNTGELFF
TGTGCCAGCAGTTTCGGCAGCAACACCGGGGAGCTGTTTTTT
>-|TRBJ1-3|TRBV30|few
CARTESSGNTIYF
TGTGCTCGGACAGAGAGCTCTGGAAACACCATATATTTT
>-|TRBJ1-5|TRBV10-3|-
CAISESRSQPQHF
TGTGCCATCAGTGAGTCCAGGAGCCAGCCCCAGCATTTT
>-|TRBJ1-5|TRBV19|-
CATKLAETAAYSNQPQHF
TGTGCCACCAAGCTGGCGGAGACAGCTGCTTATAGCAATCAGCCCCAGCATTTT
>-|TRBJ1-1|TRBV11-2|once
CASAGALGTEAFF
TGTGCCAGCGCCGGGGCCTTAGGCACTGAAGCTTTCTTT
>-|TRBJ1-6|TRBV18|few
CASSPQKDNSPLHF
TGTGCCAGCTCACCACAGAAGGATAATTCACCCCTCCACTTT
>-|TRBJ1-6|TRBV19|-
CASSSRAPDSPLHF
TGTGCCAGTAGTTCACGGGCGCCCGATTCACCCCTCCACTTT
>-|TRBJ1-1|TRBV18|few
CASSPQRNTEAFF
TGTGCCAGCTCACCGCAAAGGAACACTGAAGCTTTCTTT